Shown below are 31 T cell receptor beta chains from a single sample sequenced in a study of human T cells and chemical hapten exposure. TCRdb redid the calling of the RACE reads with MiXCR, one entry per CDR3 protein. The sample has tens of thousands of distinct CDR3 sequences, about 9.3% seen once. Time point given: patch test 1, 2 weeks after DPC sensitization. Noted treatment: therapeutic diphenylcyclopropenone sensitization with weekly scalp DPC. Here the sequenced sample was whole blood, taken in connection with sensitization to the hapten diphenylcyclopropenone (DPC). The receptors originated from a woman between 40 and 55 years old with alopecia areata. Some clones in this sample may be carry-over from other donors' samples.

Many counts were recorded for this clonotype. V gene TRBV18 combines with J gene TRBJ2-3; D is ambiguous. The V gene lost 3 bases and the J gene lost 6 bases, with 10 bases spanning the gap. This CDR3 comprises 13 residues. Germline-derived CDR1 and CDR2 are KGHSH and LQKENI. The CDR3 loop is CASSPVGLDTQYF. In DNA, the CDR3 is TGTGCCAGCTCACCGGTAGGGCTCGATACGCAGTATTTT.

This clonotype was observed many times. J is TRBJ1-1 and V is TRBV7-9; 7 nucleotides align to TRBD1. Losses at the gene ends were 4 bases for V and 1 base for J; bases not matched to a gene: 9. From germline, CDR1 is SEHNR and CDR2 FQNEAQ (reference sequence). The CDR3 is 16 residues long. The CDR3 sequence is CASSWRKTGSNTEAFF. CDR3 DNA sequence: TGTGCCAGCAGCTGGAGAAAGACAGGGTCGAACACTGAAGCTTTCTTT.

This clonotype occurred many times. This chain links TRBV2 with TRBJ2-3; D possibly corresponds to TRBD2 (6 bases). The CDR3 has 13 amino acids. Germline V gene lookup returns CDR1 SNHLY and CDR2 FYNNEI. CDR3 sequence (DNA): TGTGTCCTTCTTGAGGCGGGGTCGGATACGCAGTATTTT. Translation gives CVLLEAGSDTQYF.

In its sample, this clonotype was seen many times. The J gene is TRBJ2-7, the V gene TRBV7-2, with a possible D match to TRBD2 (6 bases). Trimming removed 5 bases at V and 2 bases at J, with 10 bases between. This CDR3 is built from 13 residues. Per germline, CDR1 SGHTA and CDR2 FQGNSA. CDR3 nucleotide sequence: TGTGCCAGCAGCGGAGGGAAGCCCTACGAGCAGTACTTC. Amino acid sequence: CASSGGKPYEQYF.

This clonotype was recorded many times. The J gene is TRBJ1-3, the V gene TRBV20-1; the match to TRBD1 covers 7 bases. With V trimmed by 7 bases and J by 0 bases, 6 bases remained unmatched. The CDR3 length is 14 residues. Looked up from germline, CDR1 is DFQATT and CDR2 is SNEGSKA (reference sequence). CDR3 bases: TGCAGTGTAAGGGACAGTAACTCTGGAAACACCATATATTTT. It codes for CSVRDSNSGNTIYF.

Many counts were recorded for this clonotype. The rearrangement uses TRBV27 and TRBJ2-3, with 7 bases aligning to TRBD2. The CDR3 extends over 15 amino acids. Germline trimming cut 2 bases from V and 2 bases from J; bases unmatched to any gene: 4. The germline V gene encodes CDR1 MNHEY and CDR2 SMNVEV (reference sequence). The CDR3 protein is CASSLTGGHTDTQYF. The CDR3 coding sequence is TGTGCCAGCAGTTTAACGGGGGGTCACACAGATACGCAGTATTTT.

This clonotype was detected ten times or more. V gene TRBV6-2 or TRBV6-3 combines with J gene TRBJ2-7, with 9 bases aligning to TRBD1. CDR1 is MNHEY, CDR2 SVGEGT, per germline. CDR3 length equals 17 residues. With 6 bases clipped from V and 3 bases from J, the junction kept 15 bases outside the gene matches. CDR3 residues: CASRSLLQGASHYEQYF. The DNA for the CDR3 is TGTGCCAGCAGATCCCTCTTACAGGGGGCGAGCCACTACGAGCAGTACTTC.

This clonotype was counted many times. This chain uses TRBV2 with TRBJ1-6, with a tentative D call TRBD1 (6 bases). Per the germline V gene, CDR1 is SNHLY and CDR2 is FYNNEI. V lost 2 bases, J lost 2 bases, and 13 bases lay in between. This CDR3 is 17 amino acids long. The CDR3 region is CASSETGGATYNSPLHF. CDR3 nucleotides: TGTGCCAGCAGTGAAACGGGGGGCGCTACCTATAATTCACCCCTCCACTTT.

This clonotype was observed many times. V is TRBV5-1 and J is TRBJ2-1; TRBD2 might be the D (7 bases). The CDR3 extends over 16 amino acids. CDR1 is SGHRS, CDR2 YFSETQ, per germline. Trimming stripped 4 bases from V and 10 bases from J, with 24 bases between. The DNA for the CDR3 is TGCGCCAGCAGCCCCCAGCTGTCGGGGGGCCTAGAGGAGCAGTTCTTC. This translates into CASSPQLSGGLEEQFF.

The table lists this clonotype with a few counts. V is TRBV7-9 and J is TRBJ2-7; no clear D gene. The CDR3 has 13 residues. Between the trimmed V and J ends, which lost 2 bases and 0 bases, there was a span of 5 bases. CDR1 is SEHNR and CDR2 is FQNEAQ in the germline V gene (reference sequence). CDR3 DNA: TGTGCCAGCAGCTTACCAGCCTCCTACGAGCAGTACTTC. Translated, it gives CASSLPASYEQYF. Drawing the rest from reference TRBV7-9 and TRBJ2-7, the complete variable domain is DTGVSQNPRHKITKRGQNVTFRCDPISEHNRLYWYRQTLGQGPEFLTYFQNEAQLEKSRLLSDRFSAERPKGSFSTLEIQRTEQGDSAMYLCASSLPASYEQYFGPGTRLTVT.

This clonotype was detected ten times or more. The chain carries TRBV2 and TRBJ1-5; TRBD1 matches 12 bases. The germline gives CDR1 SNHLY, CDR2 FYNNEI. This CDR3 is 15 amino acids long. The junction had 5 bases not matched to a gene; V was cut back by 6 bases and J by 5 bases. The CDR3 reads CASSVGTGGHQPQHF. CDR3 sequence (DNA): TGTGCCAGCAGCGTGGGGACAGGGGGCCATCAGCCCCAGCATTTT.

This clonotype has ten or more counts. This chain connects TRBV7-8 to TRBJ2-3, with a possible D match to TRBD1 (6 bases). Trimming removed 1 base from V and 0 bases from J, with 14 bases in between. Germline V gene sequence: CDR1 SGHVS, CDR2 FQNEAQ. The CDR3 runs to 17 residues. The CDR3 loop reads CASSLGYRESSTDTQYF. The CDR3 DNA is TGTGCCAGCAGCTTAGGGTACAGGGAATCTAGCACAGATACGCAGTATTTT.

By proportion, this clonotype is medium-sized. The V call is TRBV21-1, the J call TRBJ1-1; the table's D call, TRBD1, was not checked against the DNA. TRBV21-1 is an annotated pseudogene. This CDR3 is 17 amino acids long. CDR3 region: CASSKGGPGQMNTEAFF. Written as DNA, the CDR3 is TGTGCCAGCAGCAAAGGGGGGCCGGGACAAATGAACACTGAAGCTTTCTTT.

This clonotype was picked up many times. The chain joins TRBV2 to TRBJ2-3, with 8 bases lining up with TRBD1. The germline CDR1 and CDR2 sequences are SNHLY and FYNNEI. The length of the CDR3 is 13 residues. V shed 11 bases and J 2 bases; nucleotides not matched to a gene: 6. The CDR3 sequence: CAGYRGTTDTQYF. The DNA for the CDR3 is TGTGCCGGATACAGGGGGACCACAGATACGCAGTATTTT.

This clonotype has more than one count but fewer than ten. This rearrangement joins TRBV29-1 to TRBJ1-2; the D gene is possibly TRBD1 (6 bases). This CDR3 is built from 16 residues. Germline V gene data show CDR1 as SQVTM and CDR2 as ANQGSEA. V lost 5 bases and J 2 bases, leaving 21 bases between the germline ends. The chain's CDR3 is CSVQKGGVWRNYGYTF. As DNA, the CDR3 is TGCAGCGTTCAAAAGGGGGGTGTTTGGAGAAACTATGGCTACACCTTC.

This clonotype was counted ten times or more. In nucleotides, the CDR3 is TGTGCCAGCAGTCCAGGGACAGGCCAGGGTATGAACACTGAAGCTTTCTTT. Translation: CASSPGTGQGMNTEAFF. The V gene is TRBV12-3 or TRBV12-4, the J gene TRBJ1-1; 8 bases align to TRBD1. CDR3 length: 17 residues. The J segment lost 0 bases and the V segment lost 5 bases, leaving 11 bases of the junction unmatched.

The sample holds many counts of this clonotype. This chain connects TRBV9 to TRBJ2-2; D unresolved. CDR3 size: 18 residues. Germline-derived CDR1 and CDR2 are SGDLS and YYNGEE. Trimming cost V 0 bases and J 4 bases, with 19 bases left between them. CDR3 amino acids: CASSVGPEDQLPTGELFF. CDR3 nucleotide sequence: TGTGCCAGCAGCGTAGGGCCTGAGGACCAACTTCCCACCGGGGAGCTGTTTTTT.

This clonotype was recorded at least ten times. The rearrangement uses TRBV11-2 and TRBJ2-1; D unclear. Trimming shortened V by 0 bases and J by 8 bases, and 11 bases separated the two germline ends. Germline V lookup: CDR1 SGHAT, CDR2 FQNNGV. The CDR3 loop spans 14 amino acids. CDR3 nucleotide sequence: TGTGCCAGCAGCTTAGACGTGACTCTTCATGAGCAGTTCTTC. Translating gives CASSLDVTLHEQFF. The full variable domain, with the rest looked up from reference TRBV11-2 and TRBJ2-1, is EAGVAQSPRYKIIEKRQSVAFWCNPISGHATLYWYQQILGQGPKLLIQFQNNGVVDDSQLPKDRFSAERLKGVDSTLKIQPAKLEDSAVYLCASSLDVTLHEQFFGPGTRLTVL.

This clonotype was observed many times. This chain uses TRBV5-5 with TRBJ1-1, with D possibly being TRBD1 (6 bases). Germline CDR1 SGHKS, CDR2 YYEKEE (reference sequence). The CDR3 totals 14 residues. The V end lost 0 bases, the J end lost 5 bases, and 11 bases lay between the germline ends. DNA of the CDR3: TGTGCCAGCAGCTTGGGGGGGCTGAGGACTGAAGCTTTCTTT. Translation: CASSLGGLRTEAFF.

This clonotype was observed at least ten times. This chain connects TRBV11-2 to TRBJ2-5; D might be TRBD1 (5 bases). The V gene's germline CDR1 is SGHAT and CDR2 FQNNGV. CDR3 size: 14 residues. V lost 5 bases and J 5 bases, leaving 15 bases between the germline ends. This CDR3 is CASSMTVQRETQYF. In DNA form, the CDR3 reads TGTGCCAGCAGCATGACAGTTCAAAGGGAGACCCAGTACTTC.

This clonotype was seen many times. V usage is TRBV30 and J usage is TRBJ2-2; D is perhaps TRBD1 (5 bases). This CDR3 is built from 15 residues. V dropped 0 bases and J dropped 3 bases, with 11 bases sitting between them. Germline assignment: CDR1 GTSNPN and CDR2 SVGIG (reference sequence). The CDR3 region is CAWSVPGMDTGELFF. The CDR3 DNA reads TGTGCCTGGAGTGTACCAGGGATGGACACCGGGGAGCTGTTTTTT.

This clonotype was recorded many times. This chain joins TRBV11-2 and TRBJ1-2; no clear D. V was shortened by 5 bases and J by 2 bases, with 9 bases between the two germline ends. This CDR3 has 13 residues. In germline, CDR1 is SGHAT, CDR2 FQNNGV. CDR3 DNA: TGTGCCAGCAGCCCGTGGGGAAACTATGGCTACACCTTC. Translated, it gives CASSPWGNYGYTF.

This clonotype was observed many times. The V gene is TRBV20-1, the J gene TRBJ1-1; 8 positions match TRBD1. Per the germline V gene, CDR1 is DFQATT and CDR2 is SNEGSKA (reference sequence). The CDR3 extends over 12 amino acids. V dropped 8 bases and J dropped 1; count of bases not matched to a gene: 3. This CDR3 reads CSTDRGNTEAFF. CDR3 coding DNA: TGCAGTACAGACAGGGGGAACACTGAAGCTTTCTTT.

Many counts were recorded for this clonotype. CDR3 nucleotide sequence: TGTGCCAGCAGTTTAGTAACTAGCGGGGGGGCGGACAATGAGCAGTTCTTC. Translating it yields CASSLVTSGGADNEQFF. The V and J genes are TRBV12-3 or TRBV12-4 and TRBJ2-1; 13 bases map to TRBD2. V was pared by 1 base and J by 5 bases, with 5 bases of the junction left unmatched. This CDR3 is built from 17 residues.

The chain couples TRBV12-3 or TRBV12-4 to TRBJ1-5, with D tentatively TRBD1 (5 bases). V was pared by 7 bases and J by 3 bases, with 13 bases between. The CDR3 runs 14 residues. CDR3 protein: CASTLLGTNQPQHF. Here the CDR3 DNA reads TGTGCCAGCACCCTGCTAGGGACCAATCAGCCCCAGCATTTT.

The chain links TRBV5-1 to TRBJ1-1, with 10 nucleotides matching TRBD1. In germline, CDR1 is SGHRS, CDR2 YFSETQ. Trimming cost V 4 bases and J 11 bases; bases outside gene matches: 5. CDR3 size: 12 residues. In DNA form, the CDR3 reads TGCGCCAGCAGCCCCACGGACAGGGGGGCTTTCTTT. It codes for CASSPTDRGAFF.

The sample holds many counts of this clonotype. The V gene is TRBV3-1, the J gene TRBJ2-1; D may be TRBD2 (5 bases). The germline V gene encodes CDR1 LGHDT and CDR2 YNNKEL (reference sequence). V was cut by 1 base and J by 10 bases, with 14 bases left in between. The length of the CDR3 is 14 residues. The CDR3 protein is CASSQALLQREQFF. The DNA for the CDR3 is TGTGCCAGCAGCCAAGCCCTCTTGCAGCGGGAGCAGTTCTTC.

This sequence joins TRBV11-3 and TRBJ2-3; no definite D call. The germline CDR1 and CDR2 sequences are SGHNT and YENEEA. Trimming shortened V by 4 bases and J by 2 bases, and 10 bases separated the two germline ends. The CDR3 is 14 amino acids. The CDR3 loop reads CASSSSPTTDTQYF. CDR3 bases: TGTGCCAGCAGCTCTTCCCCAACCACAGATACGCAGTATTTT.

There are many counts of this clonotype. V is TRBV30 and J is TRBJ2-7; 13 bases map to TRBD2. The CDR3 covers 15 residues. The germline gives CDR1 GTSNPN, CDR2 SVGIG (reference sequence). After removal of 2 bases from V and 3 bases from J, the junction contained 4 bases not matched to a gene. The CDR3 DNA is TGTGCCTGGAGTCGTAGGACTAGCGGGGGCTACGAGCAGTACTTC. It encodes CAWSRRTSGGYEQYF.

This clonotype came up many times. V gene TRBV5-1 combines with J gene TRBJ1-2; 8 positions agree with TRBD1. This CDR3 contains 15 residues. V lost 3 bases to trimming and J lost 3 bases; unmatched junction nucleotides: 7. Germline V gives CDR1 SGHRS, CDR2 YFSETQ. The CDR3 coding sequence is TGCGCCAGCAGCTCGGACAGGGCGTCATACTATGGCTACACCTTC. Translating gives CASSSDRASYYGYTF.

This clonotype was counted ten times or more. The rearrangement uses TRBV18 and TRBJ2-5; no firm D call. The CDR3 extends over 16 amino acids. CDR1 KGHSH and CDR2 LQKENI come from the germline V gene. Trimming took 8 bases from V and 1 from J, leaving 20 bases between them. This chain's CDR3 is CASGKGLSSLQETQYF. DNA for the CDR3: TGTGCCAGCGGTAAAGGTCTCAGCAGTCTCCAAGAGACCCAGTACTTC. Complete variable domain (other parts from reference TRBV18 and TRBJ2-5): NAGVMQNPRHLVRRRGQEARLRCSPMKGHSHVYWYRQLPEEGLKFMVYLQKENIIDESGMPKERFSAEFPKEGPSILRIQQVVRGDSAAYFCASGKGLSSLQETQYFGPGTRLLVL.